What follows is one TCR beta chain and its context. The antigen remains undetermined. This sample was included in a study of beta chain features in type 1 diabetes. Study-level results: It was among patients, rather than healthy donors, that naive, central memory and Treg TCRB repertoires appeared more similar. In every one of the four CD4+ subsets, TCRB CDR3s were moderately but significantly shorter in Type 1 diabetes patients. Overrepresentation of cells with high TCR expression could result from cDNA sequencing.

Expressed TCRB transcripts were sequenced, since all the RNA that had been isolated was reverse transcribed. Produced via immunoSEQ multiplex PCR; TCRdb's table is partial and in-frame only. The repertoire includes around 41,000 clones, around 63% of them detected once, and around 1.8% sits in the top ten. The origin of this receptor is a man aged 30 to 39 with type 1 diabetes. Some clones in this sample may be carry-over from other donors' samples. Sequenced sample: Tregs from blood.

CDR3 bases: TGTGCCAGCAGCGTAGGGAGGCAGCAAGAGACCCAGTACTTC. Amino acids: CASSVGRQQETQYF. The gene calls are TRBV9 and TRBJ2-5, with D maybe TRBD2 (5 bases). The CDR3 length is 14 residues. CDR1 is SGDLS and CDR2 is YYNGEE in the germline V gene. The ends were cut back, 0 bases at V and 2 bases at J, with 8 bases in the middle.